The entry below describes one T cell receptor beta chain. As yet, its antigen is unknown. The entry originates in a study of T cell responses to AZD1222 COVID-19 vaccine. Overall study findings and caveats: Only after the peak T cell response were repertoires sampled. Seropositive at baseline were only a handful of AZD1222 recipients.

The V end lost 2 bases, the J end lost 6 bases, and 13 bases lay between the germline ends. This CDR3 region has 14 residues. CDR1 and CDR2 from the germline V gene are SNHLY and FYNNEI. Sequenced by immunoSEQ multiplex PCR; TCRdb stores in-frame clones only, minus some. The table records 93,000 or so clones, about 92% of them present only once. The sequence was obtained from an adult in good health. The sample consisted of peripheral blood, taken on day 0 of AZD1222 vaccination. This sequence joins TRBV2 and TRBJ1-2; maybe TRBD1 (5 bases). The CDR3 here is CASSERAGGDGYTF. DNA for the CDR3: TGTGCCAGCAGTGAAAGGGCCGGGGGTGATGGCTACACCTTC.